A selection of T cell receptor beta chains follows, all from one sample in a study of OX40 agonist ivuxolimab in advanced cancers. This table comes from immunoSEQ multiplex PCR, and its TCRdb copy is limited to in-frame clones, with some not included. The table lists about 46,000 clones, 88% of them singletons. The input for sequencing was CD4+ or CD8+ T cells sorted from blood, taken in a trial of the OX40 agonist ivuxolimab. The receptors here all came from an adult with an advanced solid tumor such as melanoma, head and neck, liver or kidney cancer. CDR3s include the opening cysteine and the closing phenylalanine or tryptophan. Fields, in order: D gene, V gene, clone size, J gene, CDR3 protein, CDR3 DNA. The D gene is left open where the match is weak. Rows may omit the clone size; those that give it use once, few, many or a size class.

d_gene: NA
v_gene: TRBV5-4
abundance: once
j_gene: TRBJ1-5
CDR3aa: CASSREREQVQHF
CDR3nt: TGTGCCAGCAGCCGGGAAAGAGAACAGGTCCAGCATTTT

d_gene: TRBD2
v_gene: TRBV28
abundance: once
j_gene: TRBJ2-7
CDR3aa: CASSLEGSGRAPYEQYF
CDR3nt: TGTGCCAGCAGTTTAGAGGGAAGCGGGAGGGCCCCCTACGAGCAGTACTTC

d_gene: TRBD2
v_gene: TRBV6-4
abundance: NA
j_gene: TRBJ2-3
CDR3aa: CASSRDYTDTQYF
CDR3nt: TGTGCCAGCTCACGGGACTACACAGATACGCAGTATTTT

d_gene: TRBD1
v_gene: TRBV4-2
abundance: NA
j_gene: TRBJ2-7
CDR3aa: CASSTRDRVHEQYF
CDR3nt: TGTGCCAGCAGCACCCGGGACAGGGTCCACGAGCAGTACTTC

d_gene: NA
v_gene: TRBV19
abundance: NA
j_gene: TRBJ2-7
CDR3aa: CASSIPGRSYEQYF
CDR3nt: TGTGCCAGTAGTATCCCCGGGAGATCTTACGAGCAGTACTTC

d_gene: TRBD2
v_gene: TRBV11-2
abundance: NA
j_gene: TRBJ2-7
CDR3aa: CASSFSGGYEQYF
CDR3nt: TGTGCCAGCAGCTTTAGCGGGGGCTACGAGCAGTACTTC

d_gene: TRBD1
v_gene: TRBV28
abundance: NA
j_gene: TRBJ2-1
CDR3aa: CASSDTGTGYYNEQFF
CDR3nt: TGTGCCAGCAGCGACACCGGGACAGGGTATTACAATGAGCAGTTCTTC

d_gene: NA
v_gene: TRBV28
abundance: few
j_gene: TRBJ1-1
CDR3aa: CAITRGSTEAFF
CDR3nt: TGTGCCATCACGAGGGGGTCCACTGAAGCTTTCTTT

d_gene: NA
v_gene: TRBV5-4
abundance: NA
j_gene: TRBJ1-2
CDR3aa: CASSQDLTSARDGYTF
CDR3nt: TGCGCCAGCAGCCAAGATTTGACCTCGGCCAGAGATGGCTACACCTTC

d_gene: NA
v_gene: TRBV10-3
abundance: NA
j_gene: TRBJ2-1
CDR3aa: CAISLQGTYNEQFF
CDR3nt: TGTGCCATCAGTCTACAGGGTACCTACAATGAGCAGTTCTTC

d_gene: NA
v_gene: TRBV6-1
abundance: few
j_gene: TRBJ1-5
CDR3aa: CASSWRDQPQHF
CDR3nt: TGTGCCAGCAGTTGGCGTGATCAGCCCCAGCATTTT

d_gene: NA
v_gene: TRBV2
abundance: NA
j_gene: TRBJ2-7
CDR3aa: CASSEAYEQYF
CDR3nt: TGTGCCAGCAGTGAAGCTTACGAGCAGTACTTC

d_gene: TRBD1
v_gene: TRBV28
abundance: NA
j_gene: TRBJ1-2
CDR3aa: CASSQDRGGNGYTF
CDR3nt: TGTGCCAGCAGTCAGGACAGGGGTGGGAATGGCTACACCTTC

d_gene: NA
v_gene: TRBV6-6
abundance: NA
j_gene: TRBJ1-2
CDR3aa: CASSYSGGGYTF
CDR3nt: TGTGCCAGCAGTTACTCGGGAGGTGGCTACACCTTC

d_gene: TRBD2
v_gene: TRBV7-9
abundance: NA
j_gene: TRBJ2-7
CDR3aa: CASSLVGSGRPEQYF
CDR3nt: TGTGCCAGCAGCTTAGTTGGTAGCGGGAGACCCGAGCAGTACTTC

d_gene: TRBD2
v_gene: TRBV10-1
abundance: NA
j_gene: TRBJ2-3
CDR3aa: CASSPGLGVDTQYF
CDR3nt: TGCGCCAGTTCTCCGGGACTAGGAGTTGATACGCAGTATTTT

d_gene: TRBD2
v_gene: TRBV4-1
abundance: NA
j_gene: TRBJ2-1
CDR3aa: CASSQELAGGTEQFF
CDR3nt: TGCGCCAGCAGCCAAGAGTTAGCGGGGGGGACTGAGCAGTTCTTC

d_gene: TRBD1
v_gene: TRBV28
abundance: NA
j_gene: TRBJ1-5
CDR3aa: CASSSGTGDFQPQHF
CDR3nt: TGTGCCAGCAGTTCCGGGACAGGGGACTTTCAGCCCCAGCATTTT

d_gene: NA
v_gene: TRBV19
abundance: NA
j_gene: TRBJ2-7
CDR3aa: CASGELGSYEQYF
CDR3nt: TGTGCCAGTGGTGAACTGGGCTCCTACGAGCAGTACTTC

d_gene: NA
v_gene: TRBV2
abundance: NA
j_gene: TRBJ1-1
CDR3aa: CATNRDGNTEAFF
CDR3nt: TGTGCCACCAACCGGGACGGTAACACTGAAGCTTTCTTT

d_gene: TRBD2
v_gene: TRBV2
abundance: NA
j_gene: TRBJ2-1
CDR3aa: CASSDILAGGNNEQFF
CDR3nt: TGTGCCAGCAGTGATATTCTAGCGGGGGGTAACAATGAGCAGTTCTTC

d_gene: NA
v_gene: TRBV6-5
abundance: NA
j_gene: TRBJ1-6
CDR3aa: CASSYSKPSPDSPLHF
CDR3nt: TGTGCCAGCAGTTACTCGAAACCGTCTCCGGACTCACCCCTCCACTTT

d_gene: NA
v_gene: TRBV11-2
abundance: NA
j_gene: TRBJ1-6
CDR3aa: CASSLDRGNSPLHF
CDR3nt: TGTGCCAGCAGCTTAGACAGGGGCAATTCACCCCTCCACTTT

d_gene: TRBD1
v_gene: TRBV10-1
abundance: NA
j_gene: TRBJ2-1
CDR3aa: CASSPGTGGPNEQFF
CDR3nt: TGCGCCAGCAGCCCGGGGACAGGGGGCCCCAATGAGCAGTTCTTC

d_gene: NA
v_gene: TRBV6-4
abundance: NA
j_gene: TRBJ2-2
CDR3aa: CASSPAGGIGTGELFF
CDR3nt: TGTGCCAGCAGTCCGGCTGGGGGAATAGGCACCGGGGAGCTGTTTTTT

d_gene: NA
v_gene: TRBV20-1
abundance: NA
j_gene: TRBJ2-5
CDR3aa: CSATTGAGQYF
CDR3nt: TGCAGTGCTACCACAGGGGCGGGACAGTACTTC

d_gene: TRBD1
v_gene: TRBV5-1
abundance: NA
j_gene: TRBJ2-3
CDR3aa: CASSLAQGAFLSTDTQYF
CDR3nt: TGCGCCAGCAGCTTGGCCCAGGGGGCTTTTCTAAGCACAGATACGCAGTATTTT